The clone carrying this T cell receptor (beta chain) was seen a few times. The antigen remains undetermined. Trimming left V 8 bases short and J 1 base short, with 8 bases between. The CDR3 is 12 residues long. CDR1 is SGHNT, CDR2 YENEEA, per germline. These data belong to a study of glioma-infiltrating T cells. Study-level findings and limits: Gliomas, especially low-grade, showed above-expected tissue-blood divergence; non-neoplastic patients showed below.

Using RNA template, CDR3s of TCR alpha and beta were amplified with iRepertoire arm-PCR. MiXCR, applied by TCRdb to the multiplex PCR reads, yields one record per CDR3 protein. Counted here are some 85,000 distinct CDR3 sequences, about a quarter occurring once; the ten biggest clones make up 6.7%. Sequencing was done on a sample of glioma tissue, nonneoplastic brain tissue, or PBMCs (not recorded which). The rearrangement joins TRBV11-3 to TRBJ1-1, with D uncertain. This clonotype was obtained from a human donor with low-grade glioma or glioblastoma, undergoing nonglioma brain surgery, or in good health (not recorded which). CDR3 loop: CASLRENTEAFF. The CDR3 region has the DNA TGTGCCAGCCTACGAGAGAACACTGAAGCTTTCTTT.